The clone carrying this TCR beta chain was seen more than once but under ten times. Antigen: not known. With 2 bases removed from V and 8 bases from J, the gap between germline ends came to 15 bases. Per germline, CDR1 SGHTA and CDR2 FQGNSA. CDR3 length equals 14 residues. The data derive from a study of beta chain features in type 1 diabetes. Every bit of the isolated RNA underwent reverse transcription, so sequencing read expressed TCRB transcripts. The method was immunoSEQ multiplex PCR; TCRdb's version includes in-frame clones alone and lacks a portion of them. Of 250,000 to 350,000 clones listed, roughly 9.6% are singletons. Study-level points and caveats: Any HLA type influence on TCRB rearrangement was left unresolved here. TCRB repertoires of naive, central memory and Treg cells appeared more similar among patients than among healthy donors. Diminished insertions and augmented deletions at VDJ junctions characterized type 1 diabetes patients. Shorter templates might be favored by PCR, equally in patients and controls.

This TCR was recovered from a woman in her twenties or thirties in good health. The rearrangement uses TRBV7-2 and TRBJ1-1; D gene ambiguous. Sample: naive CD4+ T cells from blood. The chain's CDR3 is CASSLTPSGSEAFF. CDR3 DNA: TGTGCCAGCAGCTTAACCCCCTCCGGGTCAGAAGCTTTCTTT.